One sample yielded the 21 T cell receptor beta chains listed below, sequenced in a study of control samples from healthy donors and cancer patients. The method was immunoSEQ multiplex PCR; TCRdb's version includes in-frame clones alone and lacks a portion of them. The sample includes 100,000 to 120,000 clones, approximately 88% of them seen just once. The sequencing sample was made of PBMCs. The receptors derive from an older woman with lung cancer.

V gene TRBV28 combines with J gene TRBJ1-5; 10 bases fit TRBD1. Germline trimming cut 2 bases from V and 7 bases from J; bases unmatched to any gene: 11. The CDR3 has 17 residues. Germline V gene data show CDR1 as MDHEN and CDR2 as SYDVKM. The DNA for the CDR3 is TGTGCCAGCAGTTTACCTTCGGGACAGGGGACGGGACAGCCCCAGCATTTT. This gives the protein CASSLPSGQGTGQPQHF.

The chain uses TRBV10-3 and TRBJ2-1, with 10 bases identical to TRBD2. V dropped 0 bases and J dropped 1; count of bases not matched to a gene: 12. The germline gives CDR1 ENHRY, CDR2 SYGVKD. The CDR3 is made up of 20 amino acids. DNA for the CDR3: TGTGCCATCAGTGAGTCCTTCGGTCTAGCGGGAGAAAGATCCTACAATGAGCAGTTCTTC. Amino acids: CAISESFGLAGERSYNEQFF.

This sequence joins TRBV6-2 or TRBV6-3 and TRBJ2-7; TRBD1 matches 7 bases. Trimming at V came to 2 bases and at J to 3 bases, leaving 10 bases not matched to a gene. Looked up from germline, CDR1 is MNHEY and CDR2 is SVGEGT. The CDR3 has 16 residues. CDR3 protein: CASSYLLGDRDYEQYF. CDR3 nucleotide sequence: TGTGCCAGCAGTTACCTCCTCGGGGACAGAGACTACGAGCAGTACTTC.

The rearrangement links TRBV6-6 to TRBJ2-7; D may be TRBD1 (5 bases). Germline lookup yields CDR1 MNHNY and CDR2 SVGAGI (reference sequence). The CDR3 loop spans 15 amino acids. V lost 7 bases and J lost 0, with 16 bases in between. The chain's CDR3 is CASTPTGTTSYEQYF. CDR3 in DNA: TGTGCCAGCACCCCTACAGGTACCACCTCCTACGAGCAGTACTTC.

CDR3 DNA: TGTGCCAGCAGCTTAGTTGGTGGCGGCACAGATACGCAGTATTTT. As protein: CASSLVGGGTDTQYF. The V and J genes are TRBV7-9 and TRBJ2-3; D is uncertain. The CDR3 extends over 15 amino acids. Germline V gene data show CDR1 as SEHNR and CDR2 as FQNEAQ (reference sequence). V was trimmed by 1 base and J by 1 base, leaving 9 bases between them.

About this clone: At the DNA level, this CDR3 is encoded by other sequences in the same sample as well. The J gene is TRBJ1-1, the V gene TRBV6-5; weak D call: TRBD1 (5 bases). The CDR3 extends over 15 amino acids. Germline-derived CDR1 and CDR2 are MNHEY and SVGAGI. V was trimmed by 5 bases and J by 1 base, leaving 14 bases between them. This CDR3 reads CASSPPGPRNTEAFF. The CDR3 region has the DNA TGTGCCAGCAGTCCGCCGGGACCGAGGAACACTGAAGCTTTCTTT.

The rearrangement joins TRBV5-4 to TRBJ1-6; TRBD1 is a possible D gene (5 bases). Germline CDR1 is SGHNT and CDR2 is YYREEE (reference sequence). CDR3 length: 15 amino acids. V was pared by 4 bases and J by 12 bases, with 20 bases between. CDR3 loop: CASSLGWEFREPLHF. The CDR3 nucleotides read TGTGCCAGCAGCCTCGGGTGGGAATTCAGGGAACCCCTCCACTTT.

CDR3 region: CASSLVLAGGAGELFF. The CDR3 nucleotides read TGTGCCAGCAGCTTAGTTCTAGCGGGAGGAGCAGGGGAGCTGTTTTTT. V and J are TRBV11-2 and TRBJ2-2; 11 nucleotides match TRBD2. Germline V gives CDR1 SGHAT, CDR2 FQNNGV. The trim removed 1 base at V and 8 bases at J, leaving 6 bases unmatched. This CDR3 spans 16 amino acids.

The chain carries TRBV5-1 and TRBJ1-4; the match to TRBD1 covers 9 bases. The germline V gene encodes CDR1 SGHRS and CDR2 YFSETQ. V was clipped by 4 bases and J by 6 bases; unmatched bases: 10. The CDR3 contains 16 residues. This chain's CDR3 is CASSPLPGQGDEKLFF. The DNA for the CDR3 is TGCGCCAGCAGCCCGTTACCGGGACAGGGAGATGAAAAACTGTTTTTT.

V gene TRBV28 combines with J gene TRBJ2-2, with D hard to call. CDR1 MDHEN and CDR2 SYDVKM come from the germline V gene. Trimming shortened V by 5 bases and J by 0 bases, and 10 bases separated the two germline ends. The CDR3 sequence is 15 residues long. CDR3 coding DNA: TGTGCCAGCAGTCCCTGGGATCCGAACACCGGGGAGCTGTTTTTT. Residues: CASSPWDPNTGELFF.

The J gene is TRBJ2-3, the V gene TRBV9; TRBD2 matches at 11 bases. Germline CDR1 reads SGDLS; CDR2 reads YYNGEE. This CDR3 comprises 20 residues. J lost 0 bases, V lost 0 bases, and 12 bases had no gene match. The CDR3 bases are TGTGCCAGCAGCGTAGCTTTTGGGGCTAGCGGGGGGTTAAGCACAGATACGCAGTATTTT. Its protein product is CASSVAFGASGGLSTDTQYF.

This chain joins TRBV7-2 and TRBJ1-2; D unclear. With 4 bases removed from V and 1 base from J, the gap between germline ends came to 16 bases. CDR3 length: 16 residues. The V gene's germline CDR1 is SGHTA and CDR2 FQGNSA. CDR3 DNA sequence: TGTGCCAGCAGCTCCTCAAGTTCGACCGGTAACTATGGCTACACCTTC. Translation gives CASSSSSSTGNYGYTF.

The rearrangement uses TRBV5-4 and TRBJ2-1; TRBD2 is a possible D gene (6 bases). Per germline, CDR1 SGHNT and CDR2 YYREEE (reference sequence). This CDR3 contains 12 residues. V was clipped by 5 bases and J by 5 bases, with 8 bases between them. CDR3 bases: TGTGCCAGCAGAAGCGGGCACAATGAGCAGTTCTTC. Translating it yields CASRSGHNEQFF.

J is TRBJ1-6 and V is TRBV5-1; no firm D call. CDR1 and CDR2 (germline): SGHRS, YFSETQ. This CDR3 has 15 amino acids. The V and J ends lost 4 bases and 9 bases respectively, with 17 bases between them. CDR3 bases: TGCGCCAGCAGCCTGAGAGAGGATTCTGGTTCACCCCTCCACTTT. Translated, it gives CASSLREDSGSPLHF.

The genes are TRBV19 and TRBJ1-1; D gene ambiguous. The germline V gene has CDR1 LNHDA and CDR2 SQIVND (reference sequence). The CDR3 totals 13 residues. The germline V and J ends were trimmed by 2 bases and 1 base, with 5 bases remaining between them. The CDR3 DNA sequence: TGTGCCAGTAGTATAAGCGGGAACACTGAAGCTTTCTTT. It yields the protein CASSISGNTEAFF.

This chain joins TRBV6-5 and TRBJ2-3; no reliable D call. V was clipped by 7 bases and J by 2 bases, with 16 bases between them. CDR3 length: 15 amino acids. In germline, CDR1 is MNHEY, CDR2 SVGAGI. The CDR3 protein is CASTLSGLNTDTQYF. CDR3 DNA: TGTGCCAGCACCCTAAGTGGTCTTAACACAGATACGCAGTATTTT.

This clone has a count of ten or more. J is TRBJ2-1 and V is TRBV6-5; D possibly corresponds to TRBD1 (6 bases). Germline V gene data show CDR1 as MNHEY and CDR2 as SVGAGI. This CDR3 contains 14 residues. Trimming cost V 10 bases and J 5 bases, with 18 bases left between them. CDR3 DNA: TGTGCCACCACACCCGGGACACAGAACAATGAGCAGTTCTTC. Amino acids: CATTPGTQNNEQFF.

This sequence joins TRBV30 and TRBJ2-3; D unclear. Looked up from germline, CDR1 is GTSNPN and CDR2 is SVGIG (reference sequence). Trimming took off 0 bases at V and 3 bases at J, with 13 bases between the two ends. The CDR3 is made up of 15 amino acids. The CDR3 loop reads CAWSVAAVGTDTQYF. The CDR3 DNA reads as TGTGCCTGGAGTGTGGCGGCGGTAGGGACAGATACGCAGTATTTT.

This clone was detected once. The rearrangement uses TRBV29-1 and TRBJ1-2, with unresolved D. Trimming pared 0 bases from V and 9 bases from J, leaving 14 bases between. CDR1 is SQVTM and CDR2 is ANQGSEA in the germline V gene. The CDR3 is made up of 13 amino acids. CDR3 in amino acids: CSVEDRTTSSYTF. The CDR3, as DNA: TGCAGCGTTGAAGATCGGACCACTTCGAGCTACACCTTC.

The chain has TRBV9 and TRBJ1-1; D is unclear. Trimming shortened V by 0 bases and J by 4 bases, and 10 bases separated the two germline ends. This CDR3 is built from 14 residues. The germline gives CDR1 SGDLS, CDR2 YYNGEE. The CDR3 region has the DNA TGTGCCAGCAGCGTAGCTACTAGGAGCACTGAAGCTTTCTTT. Amino acid sequence: CASSVATRSTEAFF.

CDR3 DNA sequence: TGTGCCAGCACCATCTTGACAACACGGATATATGGCTACACCTTC. Translating gives CASTILTTRIYGYTF. The J gene is TRBJ1-2, the V gene TRBV7-9; D unclear. Deletions cut 7 bases from V and 5 bases from J, with 20 bases between. The CDR3 covers 15 residues. Germline assignment: CDR1 SEHNR and CDR2 FQNEAQ (reference sequence).